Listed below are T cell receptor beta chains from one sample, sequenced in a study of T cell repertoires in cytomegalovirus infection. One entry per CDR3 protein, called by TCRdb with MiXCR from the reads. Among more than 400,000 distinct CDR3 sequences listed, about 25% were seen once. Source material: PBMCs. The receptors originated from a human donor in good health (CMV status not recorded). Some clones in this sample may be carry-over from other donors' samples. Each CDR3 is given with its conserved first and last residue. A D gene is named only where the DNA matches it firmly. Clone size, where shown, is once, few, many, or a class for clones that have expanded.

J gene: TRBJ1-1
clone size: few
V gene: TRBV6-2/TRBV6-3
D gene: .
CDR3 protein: CASSYLQGIQAFF
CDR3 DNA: TGTGCCAGCAGTTACCTACAGGGAATCCAAGCTTTCTTT

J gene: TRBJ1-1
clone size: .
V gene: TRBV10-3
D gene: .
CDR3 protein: CAINPGDMNTEAFF
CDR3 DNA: TGTGCCATCAACCCTGGAGATATGAACACTGAAGCTTTCTTT

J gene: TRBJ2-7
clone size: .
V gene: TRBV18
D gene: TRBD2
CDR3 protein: CASSPRTSGGPMEQYF
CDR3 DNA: TGTGCCAGCTCACCAAGAACTAGCGGGGGTCCCATGGAGCAGTACTTC

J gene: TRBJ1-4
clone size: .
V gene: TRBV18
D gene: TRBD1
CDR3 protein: CASSPGTGGGEKLFF
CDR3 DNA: TGTGCCAGCTCACCAGGGACAGGGGGCGGCGAAAAACTGTTTTTT

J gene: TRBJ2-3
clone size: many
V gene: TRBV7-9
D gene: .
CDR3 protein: CASSSGLAPDTQYF
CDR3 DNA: TGTGCCAGCAGCTCTGGACTGGCTCCAGATACGCAGTATTTT

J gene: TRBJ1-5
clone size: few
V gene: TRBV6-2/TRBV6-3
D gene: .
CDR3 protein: CASSYNRDQPQHF
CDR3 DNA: TGTGCCAGCAGTTACAACAGGGATCAGCCCCAGCATTTT

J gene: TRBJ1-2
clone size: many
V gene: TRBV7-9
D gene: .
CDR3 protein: CASSEFNYGYTF
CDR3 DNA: TGTGCCAGCAGCGAATTTAACTATGGCTACACCTTC

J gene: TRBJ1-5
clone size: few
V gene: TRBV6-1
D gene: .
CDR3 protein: CASSEPSGGGQPQHF
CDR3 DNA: TGTGCCAGCAGTGAACCGTCGGGGGGGGGTCAGCCCCAGCATTTT

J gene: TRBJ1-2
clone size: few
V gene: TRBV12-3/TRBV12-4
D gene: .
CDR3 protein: CASSQQSDGYTF
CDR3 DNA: TGTGCCAGCAGTCAACAATCCGATGGCTACACCTTC

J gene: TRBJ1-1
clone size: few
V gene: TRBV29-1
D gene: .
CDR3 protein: CSATSGLNTEAFF
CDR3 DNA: TGCAGCGCTACTTCGGGCCTGAACACTGAAGCTTTCTTT

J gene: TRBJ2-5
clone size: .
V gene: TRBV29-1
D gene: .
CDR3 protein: CSGAGGSGETQYF
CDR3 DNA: TGCAGTGGAGCTGGGGGGAGCGGGGAGACCCAGTACTTC

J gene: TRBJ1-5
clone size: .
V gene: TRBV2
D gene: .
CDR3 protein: CASRSTDYSNQPQHF
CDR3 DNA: TGTGCCAGCAGATCGACAGACTATAGCAATCAGCCCCAGCATTTT

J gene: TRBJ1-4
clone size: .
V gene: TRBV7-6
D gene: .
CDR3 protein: CASSLANQGREKLFF
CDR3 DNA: TGTGCCAGCAGCTTAGCCAATCAGGGGAGGGAAAAACTGTTTTTT

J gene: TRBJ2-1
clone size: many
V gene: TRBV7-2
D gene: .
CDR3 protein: CASSPPKNYMDEQFF
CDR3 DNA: TGTGCCAGCAGCCCACCAAAAAATTATATGGATGAGCAGTTCTTC

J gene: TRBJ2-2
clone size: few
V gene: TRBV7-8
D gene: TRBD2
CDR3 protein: CASSLGVKGLSGELFF
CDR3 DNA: TGTGCCAGCAGCTTAGGAGTTAAGGGACTAAGCGGGGAGCTGTTTTTT

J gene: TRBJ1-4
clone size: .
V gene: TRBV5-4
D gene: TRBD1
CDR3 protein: CASSGGQGTIEKLFF
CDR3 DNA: TGTGCCAGCAGCGGGGGACAGGGGACAATTGAAAAACTGTTTTTT

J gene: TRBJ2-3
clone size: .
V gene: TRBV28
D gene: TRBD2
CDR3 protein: CASQAPGLAGYTQYF
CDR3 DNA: TGTGCCAGTCAGGCCCCGGGACTAGCGGGTTATACGCAGTATTTT

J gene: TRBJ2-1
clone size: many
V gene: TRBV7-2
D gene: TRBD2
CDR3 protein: CASSSLAGARNEQFF
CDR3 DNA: TGTGCCAGCAGCTCTTTAGCGGGAGCTAGGAATGAGCAGTTCTTC

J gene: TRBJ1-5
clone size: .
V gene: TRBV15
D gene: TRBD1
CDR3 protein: CATSRDKDRRSNQPQHF
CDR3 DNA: TGTGCCACCAGCAGAGATAAGGACAGGAGAAGCAATCAGCCCCAGCATTTT

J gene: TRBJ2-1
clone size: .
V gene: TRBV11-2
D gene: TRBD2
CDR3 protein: CASSFLAGGPPYNEQFF
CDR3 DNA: TGTGCCAGCAGCTTCCTCGCGGGAGGGCCCCCCTACAATGAGCAGTTCTTC

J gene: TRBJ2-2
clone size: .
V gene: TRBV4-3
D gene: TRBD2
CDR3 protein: CASSQIGTSGSGELFF
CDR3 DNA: TGCGCCAGCAGCCAAATAGGGACTAGCGGGTCCGGGGAGCTGTTTTTT

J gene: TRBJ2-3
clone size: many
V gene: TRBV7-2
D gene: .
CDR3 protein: CASSFQRPDTQYF
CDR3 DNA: TGTGCCAGCAGCTTCCAGCGCCCAGATACGCAGTATTTT

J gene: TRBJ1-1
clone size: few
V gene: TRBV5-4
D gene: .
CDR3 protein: CASSLVGGLNTEAFF
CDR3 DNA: TGTGCCAGCAGCTTGGTCGGGGGATTGAACACTGAAGCTTTCTTT

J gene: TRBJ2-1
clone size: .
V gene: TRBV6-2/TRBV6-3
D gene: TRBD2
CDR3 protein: CASQAGGDSNEQFF
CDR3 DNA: TGTGCCAGTCAAGCGGGAGGCGACTCCAATGAGCAGTTCTTC

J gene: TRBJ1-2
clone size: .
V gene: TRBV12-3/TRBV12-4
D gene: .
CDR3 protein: CASRAQGSPGYTF
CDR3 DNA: TGTGCCAGCAGAGCCCAGGGGTCCCCTGGCTACACCTTC

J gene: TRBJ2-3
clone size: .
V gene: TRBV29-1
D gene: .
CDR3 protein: CSVLPQNTDTQYF
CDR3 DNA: TGCAGCGTTTTACCACAAAACACAGATACGCAGTATTTT

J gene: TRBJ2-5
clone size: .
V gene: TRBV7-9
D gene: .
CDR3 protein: CASSPSLRETQYF
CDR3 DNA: TGTGCCAGCAGCCCGAGCCTTCGAGAGACCCAGTACTTC

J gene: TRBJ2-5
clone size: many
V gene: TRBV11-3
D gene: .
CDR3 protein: CASSDWDDQETQYF
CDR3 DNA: TGTGCCAGCAGCGACTGGGACGACCAAGAGACCCAGTACTTC

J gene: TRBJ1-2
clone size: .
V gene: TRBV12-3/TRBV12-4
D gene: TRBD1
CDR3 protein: CASSLLGQGGGYTF
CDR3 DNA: TGTGCCAGCAGTTTATTGGGACAGGGGGGAGGCTACACCTTC

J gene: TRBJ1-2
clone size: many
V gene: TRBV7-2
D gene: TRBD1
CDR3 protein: CASSFFSGQGARGYTF
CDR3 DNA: TGTGCCAGCAGCTTTTTTTCGGGACAGGGGGCGCGGGGCTACACCTTC

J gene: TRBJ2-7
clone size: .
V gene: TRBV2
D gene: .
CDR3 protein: CASSEIAGRTYEQYF
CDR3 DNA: TGTGCCAGCAGTGAAATAGCAGGGCGGACCTACGAGCAGTACTTC

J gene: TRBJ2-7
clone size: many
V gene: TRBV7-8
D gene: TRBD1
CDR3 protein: CASSSTGYEQYF
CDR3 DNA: TGTGCCAGCAGCTCGACAGGGTACGAGCAGTACTTC

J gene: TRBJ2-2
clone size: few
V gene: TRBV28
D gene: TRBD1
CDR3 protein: CEVTGSEGELFF
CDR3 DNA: TGTGAGGTGACAGGGTCAGAAGGGGAGCTGTTTTTT

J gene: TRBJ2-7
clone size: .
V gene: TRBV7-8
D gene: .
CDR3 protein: CASSATYEQYF
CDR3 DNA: TGTGCCAGCAGCGCAACCTACGAGCAGTACTTC

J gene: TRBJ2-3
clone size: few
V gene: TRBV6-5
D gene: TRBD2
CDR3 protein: CASSRRGPSGTSTDTQYF
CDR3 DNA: TGTGCCAGCAGTCGAAGGGGTCCTAGCGGGACTAGCACAGATACGCAGTATTTT

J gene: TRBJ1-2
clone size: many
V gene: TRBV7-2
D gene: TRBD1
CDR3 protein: CASSPRTGVGYTF
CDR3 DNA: TGTGCCAGCAGCCCCCGGACAGGGGTAGGCTACACCTTC

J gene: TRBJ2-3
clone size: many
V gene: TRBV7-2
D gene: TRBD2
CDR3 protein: CASSWGLARTDTQYF
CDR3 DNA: TGTGCCAGCAGCTGGGGACTAGCGCGAACAGATACGCAGTATTTT

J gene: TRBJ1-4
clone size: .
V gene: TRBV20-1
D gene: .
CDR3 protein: CSALRGAREKLFF
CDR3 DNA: TGCAGTGCTCTCAGGGGCGCAAGAGAAAAACTGTTTTTT